The 8 T cell receptor beta chains below were found in one sample sequenced in a study of CD8 T cells in Susac syndrome (dated by TCRdb to about 2019). Libraries came from the immunoSEQ multiplex PCR assay. RNA was extracted using the RNeasy kit, and roughly 0.45 to 1 ug of the RNA was reverse transcribed with random hexamers. The public reads were run again by TCRdb, first through fastp at Q25 and then through MiXCR, and only productive beta chains were kept. Identical CDR3 protein sequences are pooled into one entry, listed with their most common genes and DNA. This sample gives 55,000 to 75,000 distinct CDR3 sequences in total; 85% to 95% of them show up just once. About 0.14% of the sample comes from the top ten. What was sequenced was CD4+ T cells from PBMCs. The receptors shown here come from a human donor with Susac syndrome.

The V and J genes are TRBV7-9 and TRBJ1-6; D ambiguous. Trimming stripped 1 base from V and 15 bases from J, with 13 bases between. Germline CDR1 is SEHNR and CDR2 is FQNEAQ (reference sequence). The CDR3 length is 13 residues. The CDR3 sequence is CASSLEGLRLLHF. CDR3 in DNA: TGTGCCAGCAGCTTAGAAGGCCTGAGGCTCCTCCACTTT.

This rearrangement joins TRBV4-2 to TRBJ1-5; no firm D call. The length of the CDR3 is 16 residues. Trimming left V 0 bases short and J 2 bases short, with 11 bases between. Germline values: CDR1 LGHNA, CDR2 YNFKEQ. In DNA, the CDR3 is TGTGCCAGCAGCCAAGATCCGCCGGGTCGCAATCAGCCCCAGCATTTT. Translation: CASSQDPPGRNQPQHF.

V is TRBV9 and J is TRBJ2-3, with 8 positions matching TRBD2. The CDR3 is made up of 14 amino acids. The ends lost 3 bases at V and 4 bases at J; junction bases unmatched: 4. From germline, CDR1 is SGDLS and CDR2 YYNGEE. This CDR3 reads CASSAPGLADTQYF. In DNA form, the CDR3 reads TGTGCCAGCAGCGCGCCGGGACTAGCAGATACGCAGTATTTT.

V is TRBV2 and J is TRBJ2-5, with 9 bases matching TRBD2. CDR3 size: 17 residues. Germline-derived CDR1 and CDR2 are SNHLY and FYNNEI. Unmatched junction bases numbered 12, after V lost 2 bases and J lost 5 bases. Here the CDR3 reads CASSELGSGGIGETQYF. The CDR3 DNA sequence: TGTGCCAGCAGTGAACTCGGGAGCGGGGGGATAGGGGAGACCCAGTACTTC.

This sequence joins TRBV20-1 and TRBJ2-7, with unresolved D. The CDR3 is 12 residues long. Germline V gives CDR1 DFQATT, CDR2 SNEGSKA (reference sequence). V was pared by 2 bases and J by 0 bases, with 5 bases between. The CDR3 protein is CSARTRSYEQYF. Here the CDR3 DNA reads TGCAGTGCTAGAACTCGCTCCTACGAGCAGTACTTC.

The rearrangement uses TRBV28 and TRBJ2-7; 12 bases are a match to TRBD1. This CDR3 spans 15 amino acids. Germline CDR1 and CDR2: MDHEN and SYDVKM. The V segment lost 6 bases and the J segment 6 bases; nucleotides outside the gene matches: 9. The DNA of the CDR3 is TGTGCCAGCAGCAACTTGGGACAGGGGGCCGGCGAGCAGTACTTC. Protein product: CASSNLGQGAGEQYF.

J is TRBJ2-3 and V is TRBV28; TRBD1 matches 8 bases. The germline gives CDR1 MDHEN, CDR2 SYDVKM. The CDR3 runs to 18 residues. V was clipped by 4 bases and J by 0 bases; unmatched bases: 12. The CDR3 loop reads CASSSGYYRQGSTDTQYF. CDR3 DNA sequence: TGTGCCAGCAGTTCCGGTTATTATCGACAGGGGAGCACAGATACGCAGTATTTT.

The V gene is TRBV19, the J gene TRBJ2-7; D call uncertain. This CDR3 is 11 amino acids long. The germline gives CDR1 LNHDA, CDR2 SQIVND (reference sequence). Trimming left V 2 bases short and J 6 bases short, with 5 bases between. The CDR3 loop reads CASSISREQYF. The CDR3 DNA follows: TGTGCCAGTAGTATATCCCGCGAGCAGTACTTC.